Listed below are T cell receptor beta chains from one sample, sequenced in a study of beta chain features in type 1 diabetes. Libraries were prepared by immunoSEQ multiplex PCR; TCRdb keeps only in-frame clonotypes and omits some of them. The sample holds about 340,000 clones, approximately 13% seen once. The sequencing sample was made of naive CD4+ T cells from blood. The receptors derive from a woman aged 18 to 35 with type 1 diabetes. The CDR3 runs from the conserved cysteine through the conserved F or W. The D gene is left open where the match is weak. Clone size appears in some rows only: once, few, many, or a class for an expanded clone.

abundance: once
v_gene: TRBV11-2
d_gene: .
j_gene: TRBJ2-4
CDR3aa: CASSLDGGKNIQYF
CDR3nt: TGTGCCAGCAGCTTAGATGGCGGTAAAAACATTCAGTACTTC

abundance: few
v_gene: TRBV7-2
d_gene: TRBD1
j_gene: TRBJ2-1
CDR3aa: CASSQPGQGYFEQFF
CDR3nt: TGTGCCAGCAGCCAACCGGGACAGGGGTATTTTGAGCAGTTCTTC

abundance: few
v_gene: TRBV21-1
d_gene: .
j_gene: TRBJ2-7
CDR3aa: CASSKGDSSYEQYF
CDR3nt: TGTGCCAGCAGCAAGGGGGACAGCTCCTACGAGCAGTACTTC

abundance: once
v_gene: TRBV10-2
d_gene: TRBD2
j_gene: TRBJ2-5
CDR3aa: CASRLAGAETQYF
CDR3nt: TGCGCCAGCAGGTTAGCGGGAGCTGAGACCCAGTACTTC

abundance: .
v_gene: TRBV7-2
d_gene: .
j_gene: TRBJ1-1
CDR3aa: CASSLVGRGRSRAFF
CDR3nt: TGTGCCAGCAGCTTAGTAGGGAGGGGGAGGAGCCGAGCTTTCTTT

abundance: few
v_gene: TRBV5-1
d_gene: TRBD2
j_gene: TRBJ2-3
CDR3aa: CASSPGLAGTTDTQYF
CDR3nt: TGCGCCAGCAGCCCAGGACTAGCGGGTACCACAGATACGCAGTATTTT

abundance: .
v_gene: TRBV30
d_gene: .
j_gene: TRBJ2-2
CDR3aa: CAWSRRDPNTGELFF
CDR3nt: TGTGCCTGGAGTAGGAGGGATCCAAACACCGGGGAGCTGTTTTTT

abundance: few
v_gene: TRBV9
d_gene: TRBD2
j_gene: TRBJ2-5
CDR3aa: CASSVVSGTPQETQYF
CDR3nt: TGTGCCAGCAGCGTAGTAAGCGGGACCCCCCAAGAGACCCAGTACTTC

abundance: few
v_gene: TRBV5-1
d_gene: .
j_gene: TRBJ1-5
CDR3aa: CASSLEAGSNQPQHF
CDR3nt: TGCGCCAGCAGCTTGGAGGCGGGAAGCAATCAGCCCCAGCATTTT

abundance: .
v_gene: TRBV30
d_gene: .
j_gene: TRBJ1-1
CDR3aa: CAWSVYRDFEAFF
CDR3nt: TGTGCCTGGAGTGTCTACCGGGACTTTGAAGCTTTCTTT